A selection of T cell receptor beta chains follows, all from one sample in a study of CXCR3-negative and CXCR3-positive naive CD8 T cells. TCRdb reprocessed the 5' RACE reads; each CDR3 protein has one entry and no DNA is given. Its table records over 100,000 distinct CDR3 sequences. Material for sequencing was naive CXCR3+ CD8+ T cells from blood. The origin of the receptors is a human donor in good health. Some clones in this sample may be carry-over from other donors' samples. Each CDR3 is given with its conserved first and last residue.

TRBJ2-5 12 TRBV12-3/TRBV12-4 CASQGWEETQYF
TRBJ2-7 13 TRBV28 CASRSPSSYEQYF
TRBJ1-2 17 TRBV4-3 CASSQDSSGRAGYGYTF
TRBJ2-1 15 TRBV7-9 CASRLNARGENEQFF
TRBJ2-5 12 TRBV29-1 CSVAGSIETQYF
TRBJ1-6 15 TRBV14 CASSQEDSRRSPLHF
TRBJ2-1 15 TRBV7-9 CASRARRDGYNEQFF
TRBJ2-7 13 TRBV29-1 CSVNPSGGYEQYF
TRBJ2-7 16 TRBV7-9 CASSSSSGGAYYEQYF
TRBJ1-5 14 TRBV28 CASSLLRGNQPQHF
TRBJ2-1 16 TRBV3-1 CASSHESLAGSNEQFF
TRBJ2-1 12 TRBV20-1 CSARDLGNEQFF
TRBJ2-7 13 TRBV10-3 CAISEQGADEQYF
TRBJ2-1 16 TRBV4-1 CASSQESLAGVNEQFF
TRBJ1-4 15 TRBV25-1 CASSGAGTENEKLFF
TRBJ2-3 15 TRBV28 CASSLSGISTDTQYF
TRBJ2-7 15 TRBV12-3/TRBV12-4 CASSLGGRSTYEQYF
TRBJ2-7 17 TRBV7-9 CASSLGGRGSYAYEQYF
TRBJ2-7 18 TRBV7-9 CASSRQSIMGLAGGEQYF
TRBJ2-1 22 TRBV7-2 CASSASEELGVHPLAPYNEQFF
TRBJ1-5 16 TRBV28 CASSLPVHYSNQPQHF
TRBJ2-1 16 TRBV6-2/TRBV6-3 CASSYYAGGSYNEQFF
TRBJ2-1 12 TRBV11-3 CASSVGSDEQFF
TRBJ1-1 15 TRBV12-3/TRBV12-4 CASRERVYMNTEAFF
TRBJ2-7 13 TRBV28 CASSFRIIDEQYF
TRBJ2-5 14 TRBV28 CASSQSPGRVDQYF
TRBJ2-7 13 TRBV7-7 CASSLNGNYEQYF
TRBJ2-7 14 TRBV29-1 CSVRFLGTAYEQYF
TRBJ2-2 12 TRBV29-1 CSVAGESGELFF
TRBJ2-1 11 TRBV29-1 CSVVGGIEQFF
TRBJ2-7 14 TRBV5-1 CASSLAAVGYEQYF
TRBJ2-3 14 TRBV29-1 CSVAQRGPYDTQYF
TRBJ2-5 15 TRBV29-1 CSVVDLGLFQETQYF
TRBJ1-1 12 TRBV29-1 CSVPYGRQPAFF
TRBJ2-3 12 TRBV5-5 CASRLWGDTQYF
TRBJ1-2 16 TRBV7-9 CASRSGQQGGFYGYTF
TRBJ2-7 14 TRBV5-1 CASSHRDRVHEQYF
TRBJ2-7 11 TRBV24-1 CATSEEHEQYF
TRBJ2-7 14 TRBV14 CASSLTGTPYEQYF
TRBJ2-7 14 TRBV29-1 CSVEKTGKSYEQYF
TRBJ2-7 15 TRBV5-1 CASSFFGQGEYEQYF
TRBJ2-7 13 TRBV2 CASSSGKYYEQYF
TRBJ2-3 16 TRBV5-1 CASSPLAGGRPDTQYF
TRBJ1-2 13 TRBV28 CASSPRTDNGYTF
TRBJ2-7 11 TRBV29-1 CSVVKMYEQYF
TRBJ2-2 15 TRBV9 CASSVATKGRGELFF
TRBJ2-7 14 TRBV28 CASTPKTNSYEQYF
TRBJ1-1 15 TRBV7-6 CASSLAAGGAAEAFF
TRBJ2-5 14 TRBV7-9 CASSLEGKGETQYF
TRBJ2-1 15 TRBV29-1 CSVLTSGGAYNEQFF
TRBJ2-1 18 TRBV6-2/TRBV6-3 CASSQTEVAGAHYNEQFF
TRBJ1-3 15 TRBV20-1 CSARVGQRSGNTIYF
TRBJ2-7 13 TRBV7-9 CASSPKGDYEQYF
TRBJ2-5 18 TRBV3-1 CASSHPGSLAGGTETQYF
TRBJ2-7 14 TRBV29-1 CSVRTSGVIYEQYF
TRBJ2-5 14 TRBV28 CASSANRGQETQYF
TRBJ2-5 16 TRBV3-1 CASSQIAGGGQETQYF
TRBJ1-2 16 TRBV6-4 CASSDAATGDVYGYTF
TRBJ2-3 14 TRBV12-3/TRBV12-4 CASSFFVTADTQYF
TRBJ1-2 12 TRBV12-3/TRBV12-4 CANLDREYGYTF